The clone carrying this T cell receptor (beta chain) was counted a few times. Its antigen is undetermined. The sample is drawn from a study of beta chain features in type 1 diabetes. Study-wide results and caveats: The question of HLA type influencing TCRB rearrangement was one that remained unresolved here.

The germline V gene has CDR1 LNHDA and CDR2 SQIVND (reference sequence). Trimming at V came to 9 bases and at J to 5 bases, leaving 9 bases not matched to a gene. The CDR3 length is 14 residues. It was via CD45RO/CCR7/CD25/CD127/CD95/CD27 that CD4+ naive, central memory, regulatory and stem cell-like memory cells were sorted. Every bit of the isolated RNA underwent reverse transcription, so sequencing read expressed TCRB transcripts. The method was immunoSEQ multiplex PCR; TCRdb's version includes in-frame clones alone and lacks a portion of them. The sample records around 290,000 clones, under 8.5% being singletons.

Sequenced sample: central memory CD4+ T cells from blood. The receptor's source is a young woman in good health. This rearrangement joins TRBV19 to TRBJ1-4; 7 nucleotides line up with TRBD1. In DNA form, the CDR3 reads TGTGCCAGCCAATCACAGGGGCGAAATGAAAAACTGTTTTTT. Protein product: CASQSQGRNEKLFF.